One and the same sample provided the 18 T cell receptor beta chains below, sequenced in a study of blood T cell repertoires in COVID-19. Generated by immunoSEQ multiplex PCR, the TCRdb table keeps only in-frame clones and is missing some. The sample has 250,000 to 300,000 clones; roughly 88% are singletons. The sequenced sample was PBMCs or T cells enriched from blood (not recorded which). These receptors originate from a woman aged 40 to 50 with acute COVID-19.

The chain carries TRBV10-3 and TRBJ2-3; weak D call: TRBD2 (6 bases). V lost 3 bases and J 1 base, leaving 11 bases between the germline ends. This CDR3 is built from 15 residues. Germline V CDR1 and CDR2: ENHRY, SYGVKD. Here the CDR3 reads CAISDLATGTDTQYF. The CDR3 DNA reads as TGTGCCATCAGTGATCTAGCGACTGGCACAGATACGCAGTATTTT.

This chain joins TRBV9 and TRBJ2-1, with TRBD2 matching over 7 bases. CDR1 and CDR2 from the germline V gene are SGDLS and YYNGEE. With 4 bases clipped from V and 1 base from J, the junction kept 5 bases outside the gene matches. The CDR3 loop spans 15 amino acids. The CDR3 loop reads CASSRSGSSYNEQFF. The CDR3 DNA reads TGTGCCAGCAGCCGTAGCGGGTCTTCCTACAATGAGCAGTTCTTC. Complete variable domain (other parts from reference TRBV9 and TRBJ2-1): DSGVTQTPKHLITATGQRVTLRCSPRSGDLSVYWYQQSLDQGLQFLIQYYNGEERAKGNILERFSAQQFPDLHSELNLSSLELGDSALYFCASSRSGSSYNEQFFGPGTRLTVL.

The chain links TRBV9 to TRBJ1-5, with unresolved D. Deletions cut 0 bases from V and 0 bases from J, with 7 bases between. CDR3 size: 15 residues. The germline CDR1 and CDR2 sequences are SGDLS and YYNGEE. Here the CDR3 reads CASSVGAISNQPQHF. In DNA form, the CDR3 reads TGTGCCAGCAGCGTAGGGGCAATTAGCAATCAGCCCCAGCATTTT. Using reference TRBV9 and TRBJ1-5 for the parts outside the CDR3, the full variable domain is DSGVTQTPKHLITATGQRVTLRCSPRSGDLSVYWYQQSLDQGLQFLIQYYNGEERAKGNILERFSAQQFPDLHSELNLSSLELGDSALYFCASSVGAISNQPQHFGDGTRLSIL.

The genes are TRBV4-1 and TRBJ2-1; 10 bases are shared with TRBD2. This CDR3 has 16 amino acids. The J segment lost 2 bases and the V segment lost 3 bases, leaving 4 bases of the junction unmatched. From germline, CDR1 is MGHRA and CDR2 YSYEKL. CDR3 protein: CASSHVSGGPYNEQFF. CDR3 nucleotides: TGCGCCAGCAGCCATGTTAGCGGGGGGCCCTACAATGAGCAGTTCTTC.

The J gene is TRBJ2-1, the V gene TRBV24-1, with 7 bases matching TRBD2. Germline CDR1 and CDR2: KGHDR and SFDVKD. After removal of 0 bases from V and 1 base from J, the junction contained 2 bases not matched to a gene. CDR3 length equals 16 residues. The CDR3, as DNA: TGTGCCACCAGTGATTTGGGGGGGGGTTCCTACAATGAGCAGTTCTTC. Its protein is CATSDLGGGSYNEQFF.

This clone was recorded once. The chain uses TRBV5-6 and TRBJ2-1; 7 bases are shared with TRBD2. The CDR3 is made up of 15 amino acids. The germline V gene has CDR1 SGHDT and CDR2 YYEEEE. V shed 4 bases, J shed 3 bases, and the junction held 7 bases outside the gene matches. This CDR3 reads CASSRTSDYYNEQFF. The CDR3 DNA sequence: TGTGCCAGCAGCCGAACTAGCGATTACTACAATGAGCAGTTCTTC.

The rearrangement links TRBV5-6 to TRBJ2-5; 9 positions match TRBD1. The CDR3 length is 15 residues. Trimming took 1 base from V and 1 from J; bases not matched to a gene: 2. Germline V CDR1 and CDR2: SGHDT, YYEEEE. CDR3 DNA: TGTGCCAGCAGCTTGACAGGGGGCTCCCAAGAGACCCAGTACTTC. Its protein product is CASSLTGGSQETQYF. Together with reference TRBV5-6 and TRBJ2-5, the CDR3 gives the full variable domain: DAGVTQSPTHLIKTRGQQVTLRCSPKSGHDTVSWYQQALGQGPQFIFQYYEEEERQRGNFPDRFSGHQFPNYSSELNVNALLLGDSALYLCASSLTGGSQETQYFGPGTRLLVL.

This clone was detected only once. The CDR3 protein is CASSWPSGGAAETQYF. The CDR3 DNA sequence: TGCGCCAGCAGCTGGCCCAGCGGGGGGGCAGCAGAGACCCAGTACTTC. The V gene is TRBV5-1, the J gene TRBJ2-5; 10 nucleotides line up with TRBD2. Germline values: CDR1 SGHRS, CDR2 YFSETQ. The CDR3 extends over 16 amino acids. J was trimmed by 4 bases and V by 3 bases; bases with no gene match: 9. Full variable domain (rest looked up from reference TRBV5-1 and TRBJ2-5): KAGVTQTPRYLIKTRGQQVTLSCSPISGHRSVSWYQQTPGQGLQFLFEYFSETQRNKGNFPGRFSGRQFSNSRSEMNVSTLELGDSALYLCASSWPSGGAAETQYFGPGTRLLVL.

The V and J genes are TRBV28 and TRBJ2-7, with unresolved D. Germline CDR1 reads MDHEN; CDR2 reads SYDVKM. This CDR3 has 13 amino acids. V was clipped by 6 bases and J by 4 bases, with 13 bases between them. CDR3 amino acids: CASSPPPRYEQYF. The CDR3 DNA follows: TGTGCCAGCAGCCCGCCCCCTAGATACGAGCAGTACTTC.

V gene TRBV29-1 combines with J gene TRBJ2-1, with a weak D call TRBD2 (6 bases). V gave up 0 bases and J gave up 8 bases, with 20 bases separating them. Germline CDR1 SQVTM, CDR2 ANQGSEA. The CDR3 length is 16 residues. In nucleotides, the CDR3 is TGCAGCGTTGAAGATAATGGGGGAGGAACCTCGGATGAGCAGTTCTTC. Its protein is CSVEDNGGGTSDEQFF.

This chain connects TRBV7-8 to TRBJ1-1, with D possibly matching TRBD1 (6 bases). The CDR3 runs to 13 residues. V lost 3 bases to trimming and J lost 5 bases, with 10 bases between them. Germline V gene lookup returns CDR1 SGHVS and CDR2 FQNEAQ. In nucleotides, the CDR3 is TGTGCCAGCAGCTTCCAGGGGCAAACTGAAGCTTTCTTT. This gives the protein CASSFQGQTEAFF.

This clone showed up just once. V and J are TRBV19 and TRBJ1-2, with D uncertain. Germline V gene sequence: CDR1 LNHDA, CDR2 SQIVND (reference sequence). V shed 3 bases and J shed 2 bases, with 13 bases lying between them. This CDR3 is 15 amino acids long. CDR3 region: CASSIVGSGNYGYTF. Here the CDR3 DNA reads TGTGCCAGTAGTATTGTGGGCTCAGGAAACTATGGCTACACCTTC. The full variable domain, completed using reference TRBV19 and TRBJ1-2, is DGGITQSPKYLFRKEGQNVTLSCEQNLNHDAMYWYRQDPGQGLRLIYYSQIVNDFQKGDIAEGYSVSREKKESFPLTVTSAQKNPTAFYLCASSIVGSGNYGYTFGSGTRLTVV.

The chain is built from TRBV7-3 and TRBJ2-1; no reliable D call. Trimming removed 8 bases at V and 9 bases at J, with 17 bases between. Germline V CDR1 and CDR2: SGHTA, FQGTGA. The CDR3 extends over 13 amino acids. The CDR3 region is CASGSRSPGEQFF. As DNA, the CDR3 is TGTGCCAGCGGGTCCCGATCCCCGGGTGAGCAGTTCTTC.

The chain links TRBV24-1 to TRBJ1-2, with TRBD1 matching over 7 bases. The CDR3 extends over 13 amino acids. Germline loops: CDR1 KGHDR, CDR2 SFDVKD. The V segment lost 5 bases and the J segment 3 bases; nucleotides outside the gene matches: 2. The CDR3 sequence is CATSGGGDYGYTF. The CDR3 DNA reads TGTGCCACCAGTGGAGGGGGCGACTATGGCTACACCTTC.

The chain links TRBV7-9 to TRBJ2-1; possibly TRBD1 for D (6 bases). Trimming took 6 bases from V and 6 from J, leaving 24 bases between them. The germline gives CDR1 SEHNR, CDR2 FQNEAQ (reference sequence). CDR3 length: 17 amino acids. The CDR3 spells CASSSYRDGEGRNEQFF. The CDR3 region has the DNA TGTGCCAGCAGTTCATACAGGGATGGCGAGGGTCGCAATGAGCAGTTCTTC.

The chain links TRBV21-1 to TRBJ2-1; TRBD1, the table's D call, was not compared with the DNA. TRBV21-1 is a documented pseudogene. This CDR3 spans 17 amino acids. CDR3 sequence: CASIRDRGRSSYNEQFF. The CDR3 region has the DNA TGTGCCAGCATCCGGGACAGGGGGCGAAGCTCCTACAATGAGCAGTTCTTC.

This sequence joins TRBV27 and TRBJ1-4, with D perhaps matching TRBD1 (6 bases). Germline assignment: CDR1 MNHEY and CDR2 SMNVEV (reference sequence). CDR3 size: 16 residues. Trimming removed 9 bases at V and 5 bases at J, with 22 bases between. CDR3 region: CASPRGPPFLNEKLFF. CDR3 nucleotides: TGTGCCAGTCCCAGGGGTCCTCCGTTCTTAAATGAAAAACTGTTTTTT.

J is TRBJ1-1 and V is TRBV29-1; TRBD1 agrees at 7 bases. Germline V CDR1 and CDR2: SQVTM, ANQGSEA. The CDR3 covers 13 residues. The junction had 3 bases not matched to a gene; V was cut back by 4 bases and J by 1 base. The CDR3 DNA is TGCAGCGTTGTGGACAGGAAGAACACTGAAGCTTTCTTT. This codes for CSVVDRKNTEAFF. The variable domain in full, with the rest retrieved from reference TRBV29-1 and TRBJ1-1, is SAVISQKPSRDICQRGTSLTIQCQVDSQVTMMFWYRQQPGQSLTLIATANQGSEATYESGFVIDKFPISRPNLTFSTLTVSNMSPEDSSIYLCSVVDRKNTEAFFGQGTRLTVV.